This entry lists 30 T cell receptor beta chains sequenced from one sample in a study of sequential checkpoint blockade in melanoma. Profiling relied on immunoSEQ multiplex PCR, and the TCRdb table lists in-frame clones only, not all of them. In the table there are approximately 12,000 clones, 65% to 85% of which are singletons. Noted treatment: randomized to nivolumab then ipilimumab (arm A) or the reverse (arm B). This specimen was CD8+ T cells sorted from blood (inferred from file names), taken from a patient given nivolumab and ipilimumab in sequence. Receptors originate from a human donor with melanoma.

The V gene is TRBV19, the J gene TRBJ2-5, with TRBD1 matching over 7 bases. The junction had 9 bases not matched to a gene; V was cut back by 5 bases and J by 6 bases. This CDR3 is 14 amino acids long. In germline, CDR1 is LNHDA, CDR2 SQIVND (reference sequence). CDR3: CASSVQGVLKTQYF. The CDR3 DNA reads as TGTGCCAGTAGTGTTCAGGGGGTTCTAAAGACCCAGTACTTC.

This clone was counted a few times. The chain employs TRBV21-1 and TRBJ1-6; TRBD1 is the table's D call and was not checked against the DNA. TRBV21-1 counts as a pseudogene. This CDR3 region has 15 residues. The CDR3 DNA reads as TGTGCCAGCAGCAAATCGGACAGGGGTAATTCACCCCTCCACTTT. It translates to CASSKSDRGNSPLHF.

The J gene is TRBJ2-7, the V gene TRBV28; 9 nucleotides match TRBD1. The V gene end was trimmed by 2 bases and the J gene end by 0 bases; junction bases not matched to a gene: 8. The CDR3 is 17 amino acids. The germline gives CDR1 MDHEN, CDR2 SYDVKM. CDR3 coding DNA: TGTGCCAGCAGTTTAGGGTTCGGGACAGGGAGCTCCTACGAGCAGTACTTC. Translating it yields CASSLGFGTGSSYEQYF. Full variable domain (remainder filled in from reference TRBV28 and TRBJ2-7): DVKVTQSSRYLVKRTGEKVFLECVQDMDHENMFWYRQDPGLGLRLIYFSYDVKMKEKGDIPEGYSVSREKKERFSLILESASTNQTSMYLCASSLGFGTGSSYEQYFGPGTRLTVT.

The chain recombines TRBV25-1 with TRBJ1-6, with 7 bases that match TRBD1. The CDR3 contains 13 residues. The junction had 4 bases not matched to a gene; V was cut back by 6 bases and J by 8 bases. The V gene's germline CDR1 is MGHDK and CDR2 SYGVNS. The CDR3 reads CASSRDSDSPLHF. The CDR3 DNA follows: TGTGCCAGCAGCCGGGACAGTGATTCACCCCTCCACTTT.

This chain joins TRBV9 and TRBJ2-1; 8 positions agree with TRBD1. The CDR3 loop spans 17 amino acids. Germline CDR1 reads SGDLS; CDR2 reads YYNGEE. After removal of 4 bases from V and 2 bases from J, the junction contained 11 bases not matched to a gene. CDR3 coding DNA: TGTGCCAGCAGCCCACAGGGGGACGCGGCCACCTACAATGAGCAGTTCTTC. The encoded protein is CASSPQGDAATYNEQFF. The variable domain in full, completed from reference TRBV9 and TRBJ2-1, reads DSGVTQTPKHLITATGQRVTLRCSPRSGDLSVYWYQQSLDQGLQFLIQYYNGEERAKGNILERFSAQQFPDLHSELNLSSLELGDSALYFCASSPQGDAATYNEQFFGPGTRLTVL.

This chain uses TRBV4-1 with TRBJ1-5; D might be TRBD1 (5 bases). Germline CDR1 MGHRA, CDR2 YSYEKL. The CDR3 extends over 15 amino acids. V was pared by 5 bases and J by 5 bases, with 16 bases between. CDR3 sequence reads: CASSYDVRVDQPQHF. The CDR3 DNA is TGCGCCAGCAGCTATGACGTCAGGGTAGATCAGCCCCAGCATTTT.

This rearrangement joins TRBV6-1 to TRBJ2-7; 11 bases fit TRBD1. The CDR3 is made up of 15 amino acids. V shed 3 bases, J shed 6 bases, and the junction held 7 bases outside the gene matches. Germline CDR1 MNHNS, CDR2 SASEGT. The CDR3 nucleotides read TGTGCCAGCAGTGATTGGACAGGGGGCTGGGTCGAGCAGTACTTC. Protein product: CASSDWTGGWVEQYF.

This rearrangement joins TRBV6-1 to TRBJ1-3, with 9 bases lining up with TRBD1. CDR1 MNHNS and CDR2 SASEGT come from the germline V gene. The CDR3 totals 15 residues. Trimming removed 7 bases from V and 4 bases from J; junction bases left unmatched: 8. CDR3 coding DNA: TGTGCCAGCAACTTACAGGGGGCTGCGGGAAACACCATATATTTT. Its translation: CASNLQGAAGNTIYF.

This clone was picked up one time. In DNA form, the CDR3 reads TGCGCCAGCAGCGCCGGGACTAGCGGGGGTTACGAGCAGTACTTC. It yields the protein CASSAGTSGGYEQYF. This chain connects TRBV5-1 to TRBJ2-7; TRBD2 aligns across 14 bases. The CDR3 sequence is 15 residues long. CDR1 is SGHRS, CDR2 YFSETQ, per germline. Trimming at V came to 4 bases and at J to 4 bases, leaving 4 bases not matched to a gene.

This rearrangement joins TRBV19 to TRBJ1-5, with 10 positions matching TRBD1. Trimming removed 8 bases from V and 5 bases from J; junction bases left unmatched: 6. This CDR3 is 14 amino acids long. Germline V gene lookup returns CDR1 LNHDA and CDR2 SQIVND (reference sequence). CDR3 bases: TGTGCCAGTCAGACAGGGGGCGATTATCAGCCCCAGCATTTT. It yields the protein CASQTGGDYQPQHF.

The CDR3 DNA reads TGTGCCAGCAGCCTCGGGACAGGGCTTCCAGATACGCAGTATTTT. Protein sequence: CASSLGTGLPDTQYF. The chain combines TRBV28 with TRBJ2-3; 9 bases fit TRBD1. This CDR3 comprises 15 residues. V lost 6 bases, J lost 4 bases, and 8 bases stayed unmatched. Germline V lookup: CDR1 MDHEN, CDR2 SYDVKM.

V is TRBV7-9 and J is TRBJ2-3, with D perhaps TRBD2 (7 bases). The CDR3 sequence is 15 residues long. Germline V lookup: CDR1 SEHNR, CDR2 FQNEAQ (reference sequence). V was trimmed by 5 bases and J by 3 bases, leaving 15 bases between them. CDR3 coding DNA: TGTGCCAGCAGCCCCGCGGGGGCGAGTACAGATACGCAGTATTTT. Protein product: CASSPAGASTDTQYF.

The rearrangement links TRBV28 to TRBJ2-7; 8 nucleotides align to TRBD1. The CDR3 runs to 15 residues. The V segment lost 6 bases and the J segment 6 bases; nucleotides outside the gene matches: 13. Per the germline V gene, CDR1 is MDHEN and CDR2 is SYDVKM. CDR3 DNA: TGTGCCAGCAGCCTCGCCGGACAGGGTTTACTCGAGCAGTACTTC. Encoded protein: CASSLAGQGLLEQYF.

The chain joins TRBV5-6 to TRBJ2-5; 9 bases fit TRBD2. Germline V CDR1 and CDR2: SGHDT, YYEEEE. V was clipped by 7 bases and J by 5 bases; unmatched bases: 9. This CDR3 is built from 14 residues. CDR3 DNA: TGTGCCAGCGTACTAGCGGGCCATGTGGAGACCCAGTACTTC. Translation: CASVLAGHVETQYF.

CDR3 sequence (DNA): TGTGCCATCAGTGTAGGGGCGGCCTACGAGCAGTACTTC. This encodes CAISVGAAYEQYF. The V gene is TRBV10-3, the J gene TRBJ2-7; perhaps TRBD1 as D (5 bases). CDR1 and CDR2 from the germline V gene are ENHRY and SYGVKD. The V and J ends lost 4 bases and 2 bases respectively, with 9 bases between them. CDR3 length equals 13 residues.

The V gene is TRBV2, the J gene TRBJ2-7; TRBD2 might be the D (6 bases). Germline V gene sequence: CDR1 SNHLY, CDR2 FYNNEI. Trimming took 7 bases from V and 3 from J, leaving 13 bases between them. The CDR3 covers 13 residues. The CDR3 is CASTAGWFYEQYF. CDR3 nucleotides: TGTGCCAGCACGGCGGGGTGGTTCTACGAGCAGTACTTC.

The V call is TRBV27, the J call TRBJ2-3, with 8 positions matching TRBD2. Per germline, CDR1 MNHEY and CDR2 SMNVEV (reference sequence). This CDR3 is 15 amino acids long. V was clipped by 2 bases and J by 2 bases; unmatched bases: 3. DNA for the CDR3: TGTGCCAGCAGTTTAACTAGCGGCCTCACAGATACGCAGTATTTT. Translated, it gives CASSLTSGLTDTQYF.

This rearrangement joins TRBV5-1 to TRBJ2-1; the match to TRBD2 covers 14 bases. Germline V lookup: CDR1 SGHRS, CDR2 YFSETQ. With 4 bases clipped from V and 5 bases from J, the junction kept 8 bases outside the gene matches. CDR3 length: 17 residues. The CDR3 is CASSLGTSGSSNNEQFF. DNA of the CDR3: TGCGCCAGCAGCCTCGGGACTAGCGGGAGTTCAAACAATGAGCAGTTCTTC.

The chain carries TRBV6-6 and TRBJ1-1; tentative D call: TRBD1 (6 bases). Between the trimmed V and J ends, which lost 5 bases and 1 base, there was a span of 14 bases. Germline CDR1 and CDR2: MNHNY and SVGAGI (reference sequence). This CDR3 comprises 15 residues. The CDR3 DNA is TGTGCCAGCAGTGGATCGACAGGCCAGAACACTGAAGCTTTCTTT. This sequence encodes CASSGSTGQNTEAFF.

The V call is TRBV29-1, the J call TRBJ1-1; D gene unclear. V lost 5 bases and J lost 0, with 10 bases in between. The germline V gene encodes CDR1 SQVTM and CDR2 ANQGSEA. This CDR3 has 13 amino acids. The CDR3 DNA reads TGCAGCGTTCTAAGTTTAATGAACACTGAAGCTTTCTTT. Translating gives CSVLSLMNTEAFF.

The rearrangement links TRBV4-1 to TRBJ2-1; 13 bases are a match to TRBD2. V trimming: 3 bases; J trimming: 5 bases; junction bases outside the gene matches: 4. This CDR3 has 16 amino acids. Germline V gives CDR1 MGHRA, CDR2 YSYEKL. DNA of the CDR3: TGCGCCAGCAGCCACACCGGGACTAGCGGGAACAATGAGCAGTTCTTC. Protein product: CASSHTGTSGNNEQFF.

The CDR3 nucleotides are TGCGCCAGCAGCCAAGATGGGGCAGCCTGGGAGACCCAGTACTTC. Protein product: CASSQDGAAWETQYF. The rearrangement joins TRBV4-1 to TRBJ2-5; a possible D gene is TRBD1 (5 bases). Trimming shortened V by 0 bases and J by 5 bases, and 13 bases separated the two germline ends. Germline assignment: CDR1 MGHRA and CDR2 YSYEKL. This CDR3 is 15 amino acids long.

This clone has only a few counts. The chain combines TRBV7-9 with TRBJ2-7, with D hard to call. CDR3 length: 12 amino acids. Trimming left V 5 bases short and J 2 bases short, with 7 bases between. In germline, CDR1 is SEHNR, CDR2 FQNEAQ (reference sequence). CDR3: CASSPLTYEQYF. CDR3 coding DNA: TGTGCCAGCAGCCCGCTAACCTACGAGCAGTACTTC.

Only a few counts were recorded for this clone. The genes are TRBV13 and TRBJ2-5; D possibly corresponds to TRBD1 (6 bases). This CDR3 spans 16 amino acids. The V and J ends lost 6 bases and 3 bases respectively, with 20 bases between them. Germline-derived CDR1 and CDR2 are PRHDT and FYEKMQ (reference sequence). CDR3 sequence (DNA): TGTGCCAGCAGGCTTCGAGGGGGTCGGTCTAAAGAGACCCAGTACTTC. Encoded protein: CASRLRGGRSKETQYF.

CDR3 residues: CASSSPTRGFGELFF. Here the CDR3 DNA reads TGTGCCAGCAGTTCCCCAACACGGGGGTTCGGGGAGCTGTTTTTT. The chain uses TRBV28 and TRBJ2-2; D might be TRBD2 (6 bases). This CDR3 is 15 amino acids long. Germline assignment: CDR1 MDHEN and CDR2 SYDVKM. The V end was cut by 4 bases, the J end by 7 bases, with 16 bases between.

This clone was seen only once. The CDR3 DNA is TGCGCCACCGGGACTTCCCACAATGAGCAGTTCTTC. Protein product: CATGTSHNEQFF. This chain connects TRBV10-2 to TRBJ2-1; maybe TRBD2 (6 bases). The CDR3 has 12 residues. V lost 10 bases, J lost 5 bases, and 12 bases lay in between. Germline values: CDR1 WSHSY, CDR2 SAAADI.

The chain employs TRBV28 and TRBJ2-5; no reliable D call. The CDR3 loop spans 13 amino acids. Per germline, CDR1 MDHEN and CDR2 SYDVKM. V lost 3 bases to trimming and J lost 5 bases, with 10 bases between them. The CDR3 coding sequence is TGTGCCAGCAGTTTTGCTAGTTGGGAGACCCAGTACTTC. The encoded protein is CASSFASWETQYF.

The gene calls are TRBV27 and TRBJ2-2; D perhaps matches TRBD1 (5 bases). The CDR3 spans 15 residues. The germline V gene has CDR1 MNHEY and CDR2 SMNVEV (reference sequence). Trimming left V 0 bases short and J 5 bases short, with 10 bases between. DNA for the CDR3: TGTGCCAGCAGTTTATCGAGGACACCGACCGGGGAGCTGTTTTTT. Translated: CASSLSRTPTGELFF.

The chain couples TRBV5-1 to TRBJ2-1; no clear D gene. Germline CDR1 SGHRS, CDR2 YFSETQ. CDR3 length equals 11 residues. Trimming left V 3 bases short and J 9 bases short, with 7 bases between. The CDR3 DNA is TGCGCCAGCAGCTATGGAGTTGAGCAGTTCTTC. Its protein product is CASSYGVEQFF.

The chain couples TRBV6-5 to TRBJ2-7, with D perhaps TRBD2 (5 bases). Looked up from germline, CDR1 is MNHEY and CDR2 is SVGAGI. The CDR3 covers 13 residues. Trimming cost V 6 bases and J 5 bases, with 14 bases left between them. This CDR3 is CASSRGMVHEQYF. The CDR3 nucleotides are TGTGCCAGCAGCCGAGGGATGGTCCACGAGCAGTACTTC.